This record covers a single TCR beta chain. Its antigen is not known. Trimming took off 0 bases at V and 1 base at J, with 6 bases between the two ends. There are 15 residues in the CDR3. CDR1 and CDR2 (germline): LGHNA, YSLEER. The data stem from a study of response to subunit inactivated influenza vaccine. Study-wide findings and caveats: Authors suggested each seasonal flu vaccination may recruit only limited numbers of new T cells.

In TCRdb, the RT-PCR reads were re-called with MiXCR into one record per CDR3 protein. Here the sample spans about 160,000 distinct CDR3 sequences, over 8.5% being singletons. This receptor was obtained from a man in his fifties or sixties who received an inactivated influenza vaccine. Source: CD8+ T cells sorted from PBMCs, taken less than 30 months after vaccination. This chain joins TRBV4-3 and TRBJ1-4; no firm D call. The CDR3 DNA follows: TGCGCCAGCAGCCAAGAGGGCAGAACTAATGAAAAACTGTTTTTT. Its translation: CASSQEGRTNEKLFF.